Presented here are 27 T cell receptor beta chains from one specimen sequenced in a study of cytomegalovirus exposure and HLA in healthy donors. Primers included in the PCR were 60 Vbeta and 13 Jbeta primers. Using immunoSEQ multiplex PCR, the repertoire was profiled, and TCRdb retains in-frame clones only, with some absent. The table records about 140,000 clones, 82% of them present only once. Sequencing input: PBMCs. The receptors here all came from a woman aged 60-70 years in good health and CMV-seropositive.

The chain recombines TRBV30 with TRBJ1-2; D call uncertain. The CDR3 loop spans 12 amino acids. Germline V gives CDR1 GTSNPN, CDR2 SVGIG (reference sequence). V was shortened by 2 bases and J by 4 bases, with 8 bases between the two germline ends. CDR3 sequence: CAWSLDFYGYTF. The DNA of the CDR3 is TGTGCCTGGAGTCTAGATTTCTATGGCTACACCTTC.

The V call is TRBV2, the J call TRBJ2-6; D remains ambiguous. Trimming removed 4 bases at V and 1 base at J, with 2 bases between. Germline values: CDR1 SNHLY, CDR2 FYNNEI. This CDR3 region has 13 residues. CDR3 sequence: CASSASGANVLTF. The CDR3 DNA sequence: TGTGCCAGCAGTGCGTCTGGGGCCAACGTCCTGACTTTC.

This clone was seen once. V and J are TRBV19 and TRBJ2-1; TRBD2 matches 12 bases. The germline V gene encodes CDR1 LNHDA and CDR2 SQIVND (reference sequence). V trimming: 1 base; J trimming: 5 bases; junction bases outside the gene matches: 3. The CDR3 totals 16 residues. CDR3 sequence: CASSIGGLAGNNEQFF. The CDR3 DNA follows: TGTGCCAGTAGTATAGGAGGACTAGCGGGAAACAATGAGCAGTTCTTC.

This clone was observed a few times. The V call is TRBV5-6, the J call TRBJ1-1; D might be TRBD1 (5 bases). Trimming stripped 0 bases from V and 8 bases from J, with 14 bases between. The germline gives CDR1 SGHDT, CDR2 YYEEEE. The CDR3 contains 14 residues. CDR3 in amino acids: CASSLGSLGVEAFF. In DNA form, the CDR3 reads TGTGCCAGCAGCTTGGGCAGCCTAGGGGTGGAAGCTTTCTTT.

This rearrangement joins TRBV19 to TRBJ1-2; 7 bases agree with TRBD1. Germline CDR1 is LNHDA and CDR2 is SQIVND (reference sequence). Trimming removed 6 bases from V and 8 bases from J; junction bases left unmatched: 12. This CDR3 contains 14 residues. The chain's CDR3 is CASSPPDRVRGYTF. The CDR3 region has the DNA TGTGCCAGTAGCCCCCCAGACAGGGTTAGAGGCTACACCTTC.

The chain employs TRBV5-1 and TRBJ2-7, with 8 bases matching TRBD2. This CDR3 has 14 amino acids. Looked up from germline, CDR1 is SGHRS and CDR2 is YFSETQ. J gave up 2 bases and V 5 bases, and 6 bases lay outside the gene matches. As DNA, the CDR3 is TGCGCCAGCAGGCAGGGTAGCGGGACCTACGAGCAGTACTTC. Encoded protein: CASRQGSGTYEQYF.

This clone was detected once. This sequence joins TRBV4-3 and TRBJ2-7, with 7 bases fitting TRBD2. CDR1 and CDR2 (germline): LGHNA, YSLEER. The CDR3 totals 15 residues. In nucleotides, the CDR3 is TGCGCCAGCAGCCAAGCAAGTAGGCGGGAGTCGTATCAGCACGTC. This gives the protein CASSQASRRESYQHV.

This sequence joins TRBV7-8 and TRBJ2-5, with D maybe TRBD1 (6 bases). The DNA end lines up better with TRBJ2-7; the J call may be wrong. Germline CDR1 and CDR2: SGHVS and FQNEAQ. The CDR3 has 14 amino acids. CDR3 sequence (DNA): TGTGCCAGCAGCTTAGTGACAGGATCCTACGAGCAGTACTTC. Translating gives CASSLVTGSYEQYF.

This clone was counted once. The rearrangement uses TRBV29-1 and TRBJ2-7; tentatively, D is TRBD2 (7 bases). V was trimmed by 1 base and J by 9 bases, leaving 19 bases between them. Germline CDR1 and CDR2: SQVTM and ANQGSEA. The CDR3 extends over 14 amino acids. CDR3 coding DNA: TGCAGCGTTGAAGCCCCTAGCGGTCGCAGGGGGCAGTACTTC. It codes for CSVEAPSGRRGQYF.

The chain has TRBV4-3 and TRBJ2-1; TRBD2 agrees at 7 bases. Germline lookup yields CDR1 LGHNA and CDR2 YSLEER. CDR3 length: 16 residues. V lost 4 bases and J lost 0; bases outside the gene matches: 6. The CDR3 region is CASSRLSGNSYNEQFF. Here the CDR3 DNA reads TGCGCCAGCAGCCGACTAAGCGGGAACTCCTACAATGAGCAGTTCTTC.

V usage is TRBV2 and J usage is TRBJ1-2; TRBD1 is a possible D gene (5 bases). This CDR3 spans 14 amino acids. The V gene lost 6 bases and the J gene lost 4 bases, with 15 bases spanning the gap. Germline V gene sequence: CDR1 SNHLY, CDR2 FYNNEI. Here the CDR3 reads CASRGDLLSYGYTF. CDR3 DNA sequence: TGTGCCAGCAGAGGGGACTTGTTATCCTATGGCTACACCTTC.

The V and J genes are TRBV19 and TRBJ2-3; tentatively, D is TRBD2 (6 bases). CDR3 length equals 15 residues. The germline V gene encodes CDR1 LNHDA and CDR2 SQIVND (reference sequence). V lost 5 bases, J lost 2 bases, and 14 bases lay in between. The CDR3, as DNA: TGTGCCAGTAGTGGATGGGAGGTTCACACAGATACGCAGTATTTT. Translation: CASSGWEVHTDTQYF.

This chain links TRBV5-1 with TRBJ1-2, with D possibly TRBD1 on 6 matching bases. From germline, CDR1 is SGHRS and CDR2 YFSETQ. The ends were cut back, 5 bases at V and 6 bases at J, with 11 bases in the middle. This CDR3 contains 12 residues. CDR3 residues: CASRLGQNGYTF. CDR3 bases: TGCGCCAGCAGACTAGGACAGAATGGCTACACCTTC.

V gene TRBV4-3 combines with J gene TRBJ2-3; 7 bases agree with TRBD1. V shed 3 bases, J shed 7 bases, and the junction held 4 bases outside the gene matches. The germline CDR1 and CDR2 sequences are LGHNA and YSLEER. This CDR3 spans 13 amino acids. The CDR3 reads CASSHRDSHTQYF. The CDR3 nucleotides read TGCGCCAGCAGCCATCGGGACAGCCATACGCAGTATTTT.

This clone was detected only once. The chain joins TRBV10-2 to TRBJ2-2, with TRBD2 matching over 8 bases. CDR3 length: 13 amino acids. CDR1 and CDR2 from the germline V gene are WSHSY and SAAADI. The trim removed 6 bases at V and 6 bases at J, leaving 3 bases unmatched. The DNA of the CDR3 is TGCGCCAGCAGGGGACTAGTCCCCGGGGAGCTGTTTTTT. Its translation is CASRGLVPGELFF.

The chain's CDR3 is CASTSRGLGYGYTF. The CDR3 nucleotides are TGTGCCAGCACCTCGCGTGGTCTTGGCTATGGCTACACCTTC. The J gene is TRBJ1-2, the V gene TRBV27; D remains unclear. V lost 7 bases, J lost 4 bases, and 16 bases lay in between. Germline V lookup: CDR1 MNHEY, CDR2 SMNVEV (reference sequence). The CDR3 runs to 14 residues.

The V gene is TRBV4-3, the J gene TRBJ1-4, with 7 bases matching TRBD1. Trimming at V came to 0 bases and at J to 8 bases, leaving 6 bases not matched to a gene. Germline loops: CDR1 LGHNA, CDR2 YSLEER. The CDR3 spans 15 residues. The CDR3 DNA follows: TGCGCCAGCAGCCAAGATCCGGGACAGAGGGAAAAACTGTTTTTT. Residues: CASSQDPGQREKLFF.

CDR3 sequence reads: CAWKPGQGEAFF. The DNA for the CDR3 is TGTGCCTGGAAGCCGGGACAGGGCGAAGCTTTCTTT. The chain employs TRBV30 and TRBJ1-1, with 9 nucleotides matching TRBD1. This CDR3 has 12 residues. Germline V gene data show CDR1 as GTSNPN and CDR2 as SVGIG (reference sequence). With V trimmed by 4 bases and J by 8 bases, 5 bases remained unmatched.

This chain connects TRBV10-3 to TRBJ2-5; no firm D call. Germline CDR1 and CDR2: ENHRY and SYGVKD. This CDR3 comprises 11 residues. V lost 8 bases, J lost 2 bases, and 6 bases lay in between. The CDR3 region is CAIGKQETQYF. The DNA of the CDR3 is TGTGCCATCGGCAAGCAAGAGACCCAGTACTTC.

The V gene is TRBV7-2, the J gene TRBJ2-3; 7 bases line up with TRBD2. Trimming took 2 bases from V and 8 from J; bases not matched to a gene: 10. There are 15 residues in the CDR3. Germline values: CDR1 SGHTA, CDR2 FQGNSA. The CDR3 DNA is TGTGCCAGCAGCTTACTTGCGGGAGAAGTAGGTACGCAGTATTTT. Translation: CASSLLAGEVGTQYF. The variable domain in full, completed from reference TRBV7-2 and TRBJ2-3, reads GAGVSQSPSNKVTEKGKDVELRCDPISGHTALYWYRQSLGQGLEFLIYFQGNSAPDKSGLPSDRFSAERTGGSVSTLTIQRTQQEDSAVYLCASSLLAGEVGTQYFGPGTRLTVL.

This clone was observed a single time. The V and J genes are TRBV7-2 and TRBJ2-7; D unresolved. This CDR3 is built from 12 residues. Germline V gene data show CDR1 as SGHTA and CDR2 as FQGNSA. Trimming left V 5 bases short and J 0 bases short, with 5 bases between. The CDR3 loop is CASSTSSYEQYF. CDR3 nucleotides: TGTGCCAGCAGCACGAGCTCCTACGAGCAGTACTTC.

The rearrangement uses TRBV7-8 and TRBJ1-1, with D maybe TRBD1 (6 bases). CDR1 SGHVS and CDR2 FQNEAQ come from the germline V gene. V was trimmed by 6 bases and J by 5 bases, leaving 16 bases between them. The CDR3 spans 14 residues. CDR3 coding DNA: TGTGCCAGCAGAAGACCGGGGGGCGGGACTGAAGCTTTCTTT. Its protein is CASRRPGGGTEAFF.

The chain employs TRBV7-9 and TRBJ1-4; no reliable D call. V was pared by 6 bases and J by 12 bases, with 11 bases between. The CDR3 is made up of 11 amino acids. The germline CDR1 and CDR2 sequences are SEHNR and FQNEAQ (reference sequence). Here the CDR3 DNA reads TGTGCCAGCAGTCCCGCCACGGAACTGTTTTTT. It translates to CASSPATELFF.

This chain uses TRBV29-1 with TRBJ2-1, with TRBD1 identical over 7 bases. Germline loops: CDR1 SQVTM, CDR2 ANQGSEA. The CDR3 totals 13 residues. V shed 3 bases, J shed 4 bases, and the junction held 3 bases outside the gene matches. The CDR3 DNA reads TGCAGCGTTGAGACGACAGGGTACAATGAGCAGTTCTTC. Protein product: CSVETTGYNEQFF.

The chain carries TRBV27 and TRBJ2-1; D ambiguous. V was shortened by 6 bases and J by 5 bases, with 14 bases between the two germline ends. This CDR3 spans 14 amino acids. Germline loops: CDR1 MNHEY, CDR2 SMNVEV (reference sequence). The CDR3 loop is CASRLMRLDNEQFF. CDR3 in DNA: TGTGCCAGCAGGCTCATGAGGCTGGACAATGAGCAGTTCTTC.

V usage is TRBV6-1 and J usage is TRBJ1-1; the D is unclear. The V gene lost 1 base and the J gene lost 10 bases, with 7 bases spanning the gap. Germline V gene sequence: CDR1 MNHNS, CDR2 SASEGT. The CDR3 covers 11 residues. The CDR3 region has the DNA TGTGCCAGCAGTGAAGTATTCGTAGCTTTCTTT. As protein: CASSEVFVAFF.

This clone was seen a single time. V and J are TRBV2 and TRBJ2-7; a weak D match, TRBD2 (5 bases). The CDR3 contains 14 residues. Germline V lookup: CDR1 SNHLY, CDR2 FYNNEI. The germline V and J ends were trimmed by 5 bases and 11 bases, with 22 bases remaining between them. In nucleotides, the CDR3 is TGTGCCAGCAGTAGAGAACTACCGGGATACAGAAAGTACTTC. This codes for CASSRELPGYRKYF.